Presented here are 13 T cell receptor beta chains from one specimen sequenced in a study of identical twins. TCRdb recomputed calls from the 5' RACE reads with MiXCR, one row per CDR3 protein. The table has approximately 670,000 distinct CDR3 sequences, around 5.7% seen once. The source material was naive T cells sorted from blood. The receptors come from a man between 18 and 29 years old in good health.

This chain joins TRBV11-2 and TRBJ1-3, with 9 nucleotides matching TRBD1. CDR3 length: 15 amino acids. The V gene end was trimmed by 5 bases and the J gene end by 5 bases; junction bases not matched to a gene: 7. Germline loops: CDR1 SGHAT, CDR2 FQNNGV. CDR3 nucleotide sequence: TGTGCCAGCAGCCGGTTGACAGGGGGTAGAAACACCATATATTTT. It specifies CASSRLTGGRNTIYF.

The table lists this clonotype with a few counts. The chain combines TRBV3-1 with TRBJ2-1, with D hard to call. Germline CDR1 is LGHDT and CDR2 is YNNKEL (reference sequence). Trimming took off 4 bases at V and 10 bases at J, with 8 bases between the two ends. CDR3 size: 11 residues. The CDR3 sequence is CASSRVREQFF. The CDR3 coding sequence is TGTGCCAGCAGCCGGGTACGGGAGCAGTTCTTC.

This clonotype was counted at least ten times. The J gene is TRBJ2-1, the V gene TRBV6-4; D might be TRBD2 (9 bases). V lost 2 bases and J lost 2, with 22 bases in between. CDR1 is MRHNA, CDR2 SNTAGT, per germline. CDR3 length: 19 residues. Here the CDR3 DNA reads TGTGCCAGCAGTGACGGCAGGGGGCTGGCTAGCGGGACCTACAATGAGCAGTTCTTC. This encodes CASSDGRGLASGTYNEQFF.

This clonotype was detected many times. This chain links TRBV10-3 with TRBJ2-1; a possible D gene is TRBD2 (5 bases). CDR3 length: 12 amino acids. With 2 bases removed from V and 13 bases from J, the gap between germline ends came to 12 bases. Germline lookup yields CDR1 ENHRY and CDR2 SYGVKD. CDR3: CAISELRENQFF. The DNA of the CDR3 is TGTGCCATCAGTGAGCTGAGGGAGAACCAGTTCTTC.

V usage is TRBV25-1 and J usage is TRBJ2-7; 7 nucleotides match TRBD1. The CDR3 is made up of 15 amino acids. Germline V gene lookup returns CDR1 MGHDK and CDR2 SYGVNS. J lost 7 bases, V lost 4 bases, and 13 bases had no gene match. CDR3 amino acids: CASSGFGQGVGEQYF. The CDR3 bases are TGTGCCAGCAGTGGATTCGGGCAGGGGGTAGGGGAGCAGTACTTC.

This clonotype was detected many times. V usage is TRBV5-1 and J usage is TRBJ2-3, with D possibly TRBD2 on 5 matching bases. From germline, CDR1 is SGHRS and CDR2 YFSETQ. Trimming cost V 2 bases and J 4 bases, with 17 bases left between them. The CDR3 runs 16 residues. CDR3 loop: CASSFSSSLLADTQYF. Written as DNA, the CDR3 is TGCGCCAGCAGCTTCTCTAGCTCATTATTGGCAGATACGCAGTATTTT.

The V gene is TRBV20-1, the J gene TRBJ1-6; D perhaps matches TRBD1 (6 bases). The CDR3 length is 16 residues. Germline lookup yields CDR1 DFQATT and CDR2 SNEGSKA (reference sequence). With 0 bases removed from V and 8 bases from J, the gap between germline ends came to 17 bases. The CDR3 DNA reads as TGCAGTGCTAGAGATTGGCAGGGGAAGAGGGATTCACCCCTCCACTTT. Its translation: CSARDWQGKRDSPLHF.

This clonotype was recorded many times. The J gene is TRBJ1-4, the V gene TRBV5-1; 7 positions match TRBD1. This CDR3 region has 14 residues. Unmatched junction bases numbered 7, after V lost 3 bases and J lost 8 bases. Germline-derived CDR1 and CDR2 are SGHRS and YFSETQ. CDR3 sequence (DNA): TGCGCCAGCAGCTCCAGGGGGGAAAGGGAAAAACTGTTTTTT. Residues: CASSSRGEREKLFF.

This clonotype was counted ten times or more. The J gene is TRBJ2-1, the V gene TRBV12-3 or TRBV12-4; D might be TRBD2 (6 bases). Trimming took 3 bases from V and 2 from J, leaving 8 bases between them. The CDR3 length is 14 residues. CDR3 DNA: TGTGCCAGCAGTTTTGCGGGGCCCTACAATGAGCAGTTCTTC. Its protein product is CASSFAGPYNEQFF.

The chain links TRBV5-4 to TRBJ2-1; perhaps TRBD1 as D (6 bases). V was clipped by 4 bases and J by 0 bases, with 14 bases between them. Germline CDR1 is SGHNT and CDR2 is YYREEE (reference sequence). This CDR3 contains 16 residues. The CDR3 sequence is CASSPRDKYSYNEQFF. For the CDR3, the DNA is TGTGCCAGCAGCCCCCGGGACAAGTACTCCTACAATGAGCAGTTCTTC.

The V call is TRBV5-1, the J call TRBJ2-2; D is undetermined. V was clipped by 1 base and J by 10 bases, with 14 bases between them. Looked up from germline, CDR1 is SGHRS and CDR2 is YFSETQ. This CDR3 is built from 14 residues. The CDR3 reads CASSLRPPSEELFF. As DNA, the CDR3 is TGCGCCAGCAGCTTGCGGCCCCCCTCCGAGGAGCTGTTTTTT.

This clonotype was observed a few times. The rearrangement uses TRBV11-2 and TRBJ2-5, with D unclear. Trimming pared 4 bases from V and 8 bases from J, leaving 14 bases between. The CDR3 runs 13 residues. CDR1 SGHAT and CDR2 FQNNGV come from the germline V gene. The CDR3 sequence is CASSSPSDGTQYF. The CDR3 coding sequence is TGTGCCAGCAGCTCCCCTTCGGACGGAACCCAGTACTTC. Supplemented by reference TRBV11-2 and TRBJ2-5, the full variable domain reads EAGVAQSPRYKIIEKRQSVAFWCNPISGHATLYWYQQILGQGPKLLIQFQNNGVVDDSQLPKDRFSAERLKGVDSTLKIQPAKLEDSAVYLCASSSPSDGTQYFGPGTRLLVL.

V usage is TRBV5-6 and J usage is TRBJ1-1, with D possibly TRBD1 on 6 matching bases. The V end was cut by 0 bases, the J end by 5 bases, with 17 bases between. CDR1 and CDR2 from the germline V gene are SGHDT and YYEEEE. The CDR3 totals 16 residues. The CDR3 is CASSLVGAGEGTEAFF. For the CDR3, the DNA is TGTGCCAGCAGCTTGGTGGGGGCCGGGGAGGGGACTGAAGCTTTCTTT.